These T cell receptor beta chains were read from a single sample in a study of molecular identifiers for immune sequencing clone quantification. Each CDR3 protein is one row after TCRdb ran MiXCR on the PCR reads. The sample lists 490,000 or so distinct CDR3 sequences, roughly a fifth seen once, with about 0.8% in the top ten. Sequencing was done on a sample of naive CD8+ T cells from blood, with Jurkat cell RNA spiked in. All receptors come from a human donor in good health. Some libraries in this study had Jurkat cell RNA spiked in. Both conserved end residues are part of each CDR3. D genes are given only for firm matches. A clone size is listed for some rows: how often the clone was seen (once, few, many), or a class if it is expanded.

>few|TRBJ2-1|TRBV10-3|TRBD1
CATGDRGYNEQFF
TGTGCCACTGGGGACAGGGGGTACAATGAGCAGTTCTTC
>many|TRBJ2-2|TRBV24-1|-
CATSDSLPGLAGELFF
TGTGCCACCAGTGATTCCTTGCCCGGATTGGCCGGGGAGCTGTTTTTT
>few|TRBJ1-3|TRBV30|-
CAWSDGSSGNTIYF
TGTGCCTGGAGTGACGGGTCCTCTGGAAACACCATATATTTT
>few|TRBJ2-7|TRBV25-1|-
CASTHRGSYEQYF
TGTGCCAGCACGCACCGGGGATCCTACGAGCAGTACTTC
>many|TRBJ1-2|TRBV4-1|-
CASSRDPGQSYGYTF
TGCGCCAGCAGCCGAGATCCGGGACAAAGCTATGGCTACACCTTC
>-|TRBJ2-7|TRBV4-3|TRBD2
CASSQVLISRGGEGYEQYF
TGCGCCAGCAGCCAAGTTTTAATTTCGCGGGGGGGCGAGGGATACGAGCAGTACTTC
>many|TRBJ2-3|TRBV20-1|TRBD1
CSARDDRESTDTQYF
TGCAGTGCTAGAGATGACAGGGAGAGCACAGATACGCAGTATTTT
>few|TRBJ1-2|TRBV28|-
CASSWEGSYGYTF
TGTGCCAGCAGCTGGGAGGGGTCCTATGGCTACACCTTC
>many|TRBJ2-7|TRBV4-1|-
CASSQPGPGYEQYF
TGCGCCAGCAGCCAACCGGGACCTGGCTACGAGCAGTACTTC
>many|TRBJ2-7|TRBV6-5|-
CASTGSYEQYF
TGTGCCAGCACCGGGAGTTACGAGCAGTACTTC
>few|TRBJ2-7|TRBV4-3|TRBD2
CASSQDYSGGGSYEQYF
TGCGCCAGCAGCCAAGATTATTCCGGCGGGGGATCCTACGAGCAGTACTTC
>-|TRBJ1-1|TRBV12-3/TRBV12-4|TRBD1
CASSYGTGINTEAFF
TGTGCCAGCAGTTATGGGACAGGGATTAACACTGAAGCTTTCTTT
>many|TRBJ2-7|TRBV20-1|TRBD2
CSARGLAGALNEQYF
TGCAGTGCTCGCGGACTAGCGGGGGCTTTGAACGAGCAGTACTTC
>-|TRBJ2-1|TRBV27|-
CASSLSGRGVDEQFF
TGTGCCAGCAGTTTGTCGGGGAGGGGGGTGGATGAGCAGTTCTTC
>few|TRBJ1-3|TRBV5-4|TRBD1
CASSSGTGFGNTIYF
TGTGCCAGCAGCTCTGGGACAGGGTTTGGAAACACCATATATTTT
>many|TRBJ1-1|TRBV5-1|TRBD1
CASSTTGAGIEAFF
TGCGCCAGCAGTACGACAGGGGCGGGAATTGAAGCTTTCTTT
>few|TRBJ2-1|TRBV7-9|-
CASSLLDGGNEQFF
TGTGCCAGCAGCTTACTAGACGGGGGCAATGAGCAGTTCTTC
>many|TRBJ1-1|TRBV27|-
CASSWAGWTEAFF
TGTGCCAGCAGTTGGGCAGGGTGGACTGAAGCTTTCTTT
>many|TRBJ1-1|TRBV13|TRBD1
CASSLRTGGTEAFF
TGTGCCAGCAGCTTAAGGACAGGGGGAACTGAAGCTTTCTTT
>-|TRBJ2-2|TRBV7-9|-
CASSFWEGARTGELFF
TGTGCCAGCAGCTTTTGGGAGGGGGCGAGGACCGGGGAGCTGTTTTTT
>many|TRBJ1-5|TRBV3-1|-
CASSQGYAGYSNQPQHF
TGTGCCAGCAGCCAAGGGTATGCGGGGTATAGCAATCAGCCCCAGCATTTT
>-|TRBJ2-7|TRBV5-4|-
CASSLPPGQEQYF
TGTGCCAGCAGCTTACCCCCGGGACAAGAGCAGTACTTC
>many|TRBJ2-3|TRBV4-1|TRBD2
CASSQDRASGLLDTQYF
TGCGCCAGCAGCCAAGATCGGGCTAGCGGGCTCTTGGATACGCAGTATTTT
>few|TRBJ1-5|TRBV5-4|-
CASSLNVTQGGQPQHF
TGTGCCAGCAGCTTGAACGTGACACAGGGTGGTCAGCCCCAGCATTTT
>few|TRBJ2-7|TRBV4-1|-
CASSPKTDGVYEQYF
TGCGCCAGCAGCCCGAAAACAGACGGAGTCTACGAGCAGTACTTC
>many|TRBJ1-1|TRBV7-6|-
CASSLASGTEAFF
TGTGCCAGCAGCTTAGCTTCGGGGACTGAAGCTTTCTTT
>-|TRBJ2-2|TRBV6-2/TRBV6-3|TRBD2
CACKWSAGLASGGLFF
TGTGCCTGCAAGTGGAGTGCAGGACTAGCGTCCGGGGGGCTGTTTTTT
>-|TRBJ2-7|TRBV27|-
CASSLMQDSYEQYF
TGTGCCAGCAGTTTAATGCAGGACTCCTACGAGCAGTACTTC
>-|TRBJ1-5|TRBV2|TRBD1
CASSDRTGGQDNQPQHF
TGTGCCAGCAGTGATAGGACAGGGGGTCAGGACAATCAGCCCCAGCATTTT
>-|TRBJ2-1|TRBV19|-
CASNEAGSYNEQFF
TGTGCCAGTAATGAAGCAGGAAGTTACAATGAGCAGTTCTTC
>many|TRBJ2-1|TRBV3-1|-
CASSHFNEQFF
TGTGCCAGCAGCCATTTTAATGAGCAGTTCTTC
>-|TRBJ2-5|TRBV10-1|-
CASNEPETQYF
TGCGCCAGCAATGAGCCAGAGACCCAGTACTTC
>many|TRBJ2-6|TRBV28|-
CASSLFGGSGANVLTF
TGTGCCAGCAGTTTATTCGGCGGCTCTGGGGCCAACGTCCTGACTTTC
>few|TRBJ2-1|TRBV11-3|-
CASSFGGGGNNEQFF
TGTGCCAGCAGCTTTGGTGGGGGGGGCAACAATGAGCAGTTCTTC
>many|TRBJ1-1|TRBV18|-
CASSSPYVADTEAFF
TGTGCCAGCTCATCCCCTTATGTTGCCGACACTGAAGCTTTCTTT
>many|TRBJ1-5|TRBV28|TRBD1
CASSTDRAIEGNQPQHF
TGTGCCAGCAGTACGGACAGGGCGATTGAGGGCAATCAGCCCCAGCATTTT
>many|TRBJ2-5|TRBV5-1|TRBD2
CASSLDGLAGSKAQYF
TGCGCCAGCAGCTTGGATGGACTAGCGGGCTCAAAGGCCCAGTACTTC
>few|TRBJ2-1|TRBV7-9|-
CASSFGPDNEQFF
TGTGCCAGCAGCTTCGGACCTGACAATGAGCAGTTCTTC
>many|TRBJ2-3|TRBV24-1|TRBD2
CATSDPGLDDTQYF
TGTGCCACCAGTGATCCGGGACTAGATGATACGCAGTATTTT
>many|TRBJ1-4|TRBV4-3|-
CASSQDLFGTTNEKLFF
TGCGCCAGCAGCCAAGATCTTTTTGGGACAACTAATGAAAAACTGTTTTTT
>many|TRBJ1-5|TRBV19|-
CATGQPQHF
TGTGCCACAGGTCAGCCCCAGCATTTT